This TCR beta chain was captured by sequencing in a study of blood T cell repertoires in COVID-19 (TCRdb year 2020). With regard to the full study: Samples covering the acute and convalescent phases of COVID-19 were provided by collaborators in the United States, Italy and Spain. Samples came from the ongoing ImmuneRACE study (first 160 participants) plus 1,254 subjects from 6 global collaborators. Where available, HLA class I and class II types were taken from metadata supplied by the sample provider and were not determined by assay-based typing. A freely available public database, intended as a resource for researchers studying the immune response to SARS-CoV-2, is where the repertoires were released. The dataset comprised deeply sampled blood TCRbeta repertoires from subjects exposed to, actively infected with, or recovered from COVID-19. The sample metadata nearly always contained a de-identified subject ID, COVID-19 status, age in years and sex. The material from the prospective study consisted of cDNA or gDNA derived from T cells, B-cell-depleted T cells, or PBMCs.

TCRbeta CDR3 regions were amplified from genomic DNA using the immunoSEQ Assay, a bias-controlled multiplex PCR. Per the authors' processing: Nucleated cell counts per sample were estimated from amplification of reference gene primers within the assay. To quantify the absolute abundance of each unique TCRbeta CDR3 rearrangement, sequence reads were collapsed and filtered. For each sample, productive Simpson clonality was calculated as the square root of Simpson's diversity index over productive rearrangements. This immuneACCESS table, as held by TCRdb, lists in-frame sequences with V and J called but not all clones. Of the missing ones, under half trace to an unresolved V gene in checked studies; the others have no known cause. That table gives V, J and clone size, and the DNA gave D and trimming. The sample table lists roughly 100,000 clones, around 86% of them with a count of one. The ten largest clones represent approximately 15% of the sample.

Worth noting for this clone: No cognate antigen has been identified for it. No qualities accompany the bases; no much larger clone lies one base away.

Each collaborating institution followed its own protocols to collect whole blood in K2EDTA tubes. For TCRbeta analysis, collaborators shipped samples as frozen whole blood, isolated PBMCs, or DNA extracted from either of those sample types. On the study overall, not on this receptor specifically: The amount of clinical and demographic metadata varied by source and participant and was provided uncurated.

Its CDR3 holds 18 amino acids, cysteine through phenylalanine. This entry keeps only the CDR3 DNA: 54 bases, framed from base 1. V is trimmed back by 8 bases and J by 2 bases, and the junction contains 17 bases that no gene match accounts for. Per the germline V gene, MDHEN is the CDR1 and SYDVKM is the CDR2. Sequencing was performed on peripheral blood. The chain was built from TRBV28 and TRBJ1-5; TRBD1 matches 8 bases in the middle. This TCR was recovered from a man aged 45 to 65 with acute or convalescent COVID-19. The encoded CDR3 is CASLGASGGRGGNQPQHF. The DNA is as follows: TGTGCCAGCCTCGGGGCATCAGGGGGCAGGGGAGGCAATCAGCCCCAGCATTTT.